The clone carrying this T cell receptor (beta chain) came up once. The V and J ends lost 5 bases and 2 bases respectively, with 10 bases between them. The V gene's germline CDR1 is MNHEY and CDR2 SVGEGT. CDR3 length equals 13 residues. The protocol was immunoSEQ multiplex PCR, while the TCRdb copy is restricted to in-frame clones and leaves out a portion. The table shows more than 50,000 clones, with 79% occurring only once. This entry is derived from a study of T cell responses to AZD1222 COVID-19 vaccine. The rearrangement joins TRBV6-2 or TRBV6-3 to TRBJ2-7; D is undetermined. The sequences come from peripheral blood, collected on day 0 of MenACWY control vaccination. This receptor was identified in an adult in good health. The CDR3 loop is CASSPGRPYEQYF. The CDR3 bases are TGTGCCAGCAGTCCCGGACGTCCCTACGAGCAGTACTTC.